The T cell receptor (beta chain) under discussion was sequenced for a study of beta chain features in type 1 diabetes. Concerning this clone: Its antigen is unknown.

Naive, central memory, regulatory and stem cell-like memory cells within the CD4+ compartment were sorted using CD45RO/CCR7/CD25/CD127/CD95/CD27. Points from the study as a whole: Whether TCRB rearrangement is influenced by HLA type was left unresolved in this analysis. There were fewer insertions and more deletions at the VDJ junctions of type 1 diabetes patients.

The V segment lost 4 bases and the J segment 4 bases; nucleotides outside the gene matches: 14. The CDR3 contains 16 residues. Germline V gene sequence: CDR1 SGDLS, CDR2 YYNGEE. The authors reverse transcribed all of the isolated RNA, so sequencing captured expressed TCRB transcripts. Assay used: immunoSEQ multiplex PCR; TCRdb lists only in-frame clones, some missing. Of under 95,000 clones in the sample, roughly a third were seen once. This clonotype was obtained from a young woman in good health. The sequencing input was stem cell memory CD4+ T cells from blood. The rearrangement links TRBV9 to TRBJ2-7, with 7 bases that match TRBD1. This CDR3 reads CASSSARQGPLYEQYF. Here the CDR3 DNA reads TGTGCCAGCAGCTCCGCCCGACAGGGACCCCTTTACGAGCAGTACTTC.